These 15 T cell receptor beta chains were all obtained from the same sample, sequenced in a study of blood T cells in healthy people across ages. The use of a sample-barcoded 5' primer and a J-beta primer mix characterized a second PCR of about 6 to 11 cycles. In TCRdb, the 5' RACE reads were re-called with MiXCR into one record per CDR3 protein. Of 1,800,000 or so distinct CDR3 sequences detected, about two fifths appear once; the ten largest clones hold 20% to 25%. Material for sequencing was blood. The receptors derive from a human donor in good health.

This clonotype was seen only a few times. The CDR3, as DNA: TGCGCCAGCAGCCACGGGCAGGGGATTAACGTGCAGTACTTC. This codes for CASSHGQGINVQYF. The chain joins TRBV4-3 to TRBJ2-7; maybe TRBD1 (6 bases). V gave up 3 bases and J gave up 9 bases, with 18 bases separating them. CDR1 is LGHNA and CDR2 is YSLEER in the germline V gene. The CDR3 totals 14 residues.

The chain links TRBV14 to TRBJ2-7; 8 bases align to TRBD2. The CDR3 consists of 15 residues. Germline CDR1 and CDR2: SGHDN and FVKESK. V was pared by 4 bases and J by 7 bases, with 12 bases of the junction left unmatched. CDR3 residues: CASSLSGGNYVEQYF. Here the CDR3 DNA reads TGTGCCAGCAGCCTATCGGGGGGGAACTACGTAGAGCAGTACTTC. Together with reference TRBV14 and TRBJ2-7, the CDR3 gives the full variable domain: EAGVTQFPSHSVIEKGQTVTLRCDPISGHDNLYWYRRVMGKEIKFLLHFVKESKQDESGMPNNRFLAERTGGTYSTLKVQPAELEDSGVYFCASSLSGGNYVEQYFGPGTRLTVT.

The rearrangement links TRBV5-1 to TRBJ2-7, with D maybe TRBD2 (6 bases). The CDR3 covers 14 residues. V lost 0 bases and J 5 bases, leaving 12 bases between the germline ends. The germline CDR1 and CDR2 sequences are SGHRS and YFSETQ. As DNA, the CDR3 is TGCGCCAGCAGCTTGGTCGGGGGAAGCGACGAGCAGTACTTC. This codes for CASSLVGGSDEQYF. The full variable domain, completed using reference TRBV5-1 and TRBJ2-7, is KAGVTQTPRYLIKTRGQQVTLSCSPISGHRSVSWYQQTPGQGLQFLFEYFSETQRNKGNFPGRFSGRQFSNSRSEMNVSTLELGDSALYLCASSLVGGSDEQYFGPGTRLTVT.

This sequence joins TRBV7-8 and TRBJ2-1; 7 bases agree with TRBD2. V was pared by 1 base and J by 4 bases, with 10 bases of the junction left unmatched. The CDR3 extends over 17 amino acids. CDR1 and CDR2 (germline): SGHVS, FQNEAQ. As DNA, the CDR3 is TGTGCCAGCAGCTTAGTTGGGGCTAGCGGCCTGTACAATGAGCAGTTCTTC. Translation: CASSLVGASGLYNEQFF. Based on the CDR3 plus reference TRBV7-8 and TRBJ2-1, the full variable domain is GAGVSQSPRYKVAKRGQDVALRCDPISGHVSLFWYQQALGQGPEFLTYFQNEAQLDKSGLPSDRFFAERPEGSVSTLKIQRTQQEDSAVYLCASSLVGASGLYNEQFFGPGTRLTVL.

This chain links TRBV10-3 with TRBJ2-3; TRBD1 agrees at 10 bases. J gave up 2 bases and V 6 bases, and 5 bases lay outside the gene matches. Looked up from germline, CDR1 is ENHRY and CDR2 is SYGVKD. CDR3 length: 15 residues. CDR3 in amino acids: CAIRSDRGNTDTQYF. CDR3 bases: TGTGCCATCAGGTCGGACAGGGGGAACACAGATACGCAGTATTTT.

This chain links TRBV29-1 with TRBJ2-1, with D hard to call. The germline V and J ends were trimmed by 7 bases and 0 bases, with 13 bases remaining between them. CDR3 length equals 14 residues. The germline V gene encodes CDR1 SQVTM and CDR2 ANQGSEA. CDR3 loop: CSARPEDSYNEQFF. The CDR3 region has the DNA TGCAGCGCCCGGCCCGAGGACTCCTACAATGAGCAGTTCTTC.

The chain combines TRBV6-2 or TRBV6-3 with TRBJ2-7, with TRBD1 as a possible D gene (6 bases). V shed 5 bases and J shed 2 bases, with 19 bases lying between them. This CDR3 comprises 16 residues. CDR1 and CDR2 (germline): MNHEY, SVGEGT. In DNA form, the CDR3 reads TGTGCCAGCAGTCTCGGTTACAGGGAGAGTCCCTACGAGCAGTACTTC. Protein product: CASSLGYRESPYEQYF.

The chain has TRBV5-1 and TRBJ2-6; no definite D call. Germline V CDR1 and CDR2: SGHRS, YFSETQ. Trimming removed 0 bases from V and 0 bases from J, with 10 bases in between. The CDR3 consists of 17 residues. The CDR3 loop reads CASSLEIRASGANVLTF. CDR3 sequence (DNA): TGCGCCAGCAGCTTGGAGATCAGAGCCTCTGGGGCCAACGTCCTGACTTTC.

In DNA, the CDR3 is TGTGCCAGCAGTGTGGTAATGGGGTACGAGAAGCAGTACTTC. This codes for CASSVVMGYEKQYF. J is TRBJ2-7 and V is TRBV25-1; unclear D gene. V lost 4 bases and J lost 8, with 18 bases in between. CDR3 size: 14 residues. Germline V gives CDR1 MGHDK, CDR2 SYGVNS.

The chain combines TRBV27 with TRBJ2-3; D may be TRBD1 (6 bases). This CDR3 is 16 amino acids long. Trimming took 5 bases from V and 1 from J, leaving 16 bases between them. Germline CDR1 and CDR2: MNHEY and SMNVEV (reference sequence). As DNA, the CDR3 is TGTGCCAGCAGTCACCTACACAGGGACGGCACAGATACGCAGTATTTT. Amino acids: CASSHLHRDGTDTQYF.

The chain links TRBV5-1 to TRBJ2-2; D is possibly TRBD1 (6 bases). From germline, CDR1 is SGHRS and CDR2 YFSETQ. CDR3 length: 14 residues. Trimming left V 3 bases short and J 7 bases short, with 13 bases between. This CDR3 is CASSSGVYDGELFF. CDR3 nucleotides: TGCGCCAGCAGCTCAGGGGTCTATGACGGGGAGCTGTTTTTT. The full variable domain, in which reference TRBV5-1 and TRBJ2-2 provide the parts outside the CDR3, is KAGVTQTPRYLIKTRGQQVTLSCSPISGHRSVSWYQQTPGQGLQFLFEYFSETQRNKGNFPGRFSGRQFSNSRSEMNVSTLELGDSALYLCASSSGVYDGELFFGEGSRLTVL.

The chain couples TRBV5-1 to TRBJ1-1; D gene ambiguous. Germline V gene lookup returns CDR1 SGHRS and CDR2 YFSETQ. V lost 0 bases and J lost 1, with 10 bases in between. There are 15 residues in the CDR3. CDR3 nucleotides: TGCGCCAGCAGCTTGGTTCTGGGGAAGAACACTGAAGCTTTCTTT. This sequence encodes CASSLVLGKNTEAFF.

This clonotype was seen a handful of times. The CDR3 here is CAIVVGVEQYF. For the CDR3, the DNA is TGTGCCATCGTCGTAGGTGTCGAGCAGTACTTC. This chain uses TRBV10-3 with TRBJ2-7; no definite D call. The CDR3 runs to 11 residues. Germline V gene lookup returns CDR1 ENHRY and CDR2 SYGVKD. Between the trimmed V and J ends, which lost 8 bases and 6 bases, there was a span of 11 bases.

This clonotype was detected a few times. This chain links TRBV3-1 with TRBJ2-5; 9 nucleotides align to TRBD2. The CDR3 runs 17 residues. Germline loops: CDR1 LGHDT, CDR2 YNNKEL (reference sequence). V dropped 0 bases and J dropped 5; count of bases not matched to a gene: 10. The CDR3 reads CASSQDVVAGEEETQYF. The CDR3 DNA is TGTGCCAGCAGCCAAGATGTGGTAGCGGGGGAAGAGGAGACCCAGTACTTC.

The chain has TRBV7-2 and TRBJ1-1; TRBD1 is a possible D gene (5 bases). The CDR3 runs 15 residues. The germline V and J ends were trimmed by 2 bases and 3 bases, with 13 bases remaining between them. Germline assignment: CDR1 SGHTA and CDR2 FQGNSA. CDR3 bases: TGTGCCAGCAGCTTAAAATTGGCGGGGGACACTGAAGCTTTCTTT. This codes for CASSLKLAGDTEAFF.